The source of this T cell receptor (beta chain) is a study of T cell repertoires in cytomegalovirus infection (dated by TCRdb to between 2018 and 2021). Regarding the research as a whole: Alongside well-studied HLA-B-restricted epitopes, the peptide stimulations were aimed at recently identified HLA-C-restricted CMV epitopes, whose presentation resists viral immunomodulation. Donor HLA type was relevant to the analysis, as public TCR beta signatures indicated carriage of CMV infection together with the matching HLA type.

The V end gives up 4 bases and the J end 3 bases, leaving 5 bases in the junction not matched to a gene. The CDR3 sequence holds 14 residues, the cysteine and phenylalanine included. Only the CDR3 DNA is retained, 42 bases long and in frame from the first base. The CDR1 and CDR2 encoded by the germline V gene are SGHDT and YYEEEE. The research as a whole found: Cumulative frequency of public TCR beta family members discriminated carriers of CMV infection plus the relevant HLA type in this cohort and an independent roughly 340-donor cohort. The ex vivo response was dominated by HLA-C-restricted CMV-specific TCR beta clonotypes, which also provided the single most frequent clonotype in two of eight donors.

A note on this clonotype: No antigen is known for it. Base qualities are not provided; no much larger clone lies one nucleotide away.

The treatment or condition tag for this specimen amounts to: in vitro stimulation with specific CMV peptide epitopes to enrich CMV-specific T cells. TCRdb names Illumina HiSeq 1500 as the instrument used. TCRdb reworked the public reads: Q25 trimming with fastp, MiXCR clone assembly, productive beta chains retained. Identical CDR3 protein sequences are pooled into one entry, listed with their most common genes and DNA. A total of 550,000 to 700,000 distinct CDR3 sequences appear in this sample, over 35% of them only once. The ten largest clonotypes hold around 48% of the sample. The specimen comprised cultured PBMCs, sampled from culture after CMV antigen stimulation. The chain uses TRBV5-6 and TRBJ1-2; 8 middle bases align to TRBD1. The receptor was derived from a human donor in good health (CMV status not recorded). Some clones in this sample may be carry-over from other donors' samples. CDR3 protein: CASSLGQGHYGYTF. Here is the DNA: TGTGCCAGCAGCCTAGGACAGGGCCACTATGGCTACACCTTC.